This T cell receptor beta chain was sequenced for a study of blood T cells in healthy people across ages. Per the germline V gene, CDR1 is SQVTM and CDR2 is ANQGSEA. Trimming pared 6 bases from V and 11 bases from J, leaving 13 bases between. The CDR3 spans 10 residues. The second PCR ran roughly 7 to 12 cycles with a sample-barcoded 5' primer and J-beta primers. The template-switch adaptor, which had 12 random nucleotides, put a tag on each cDNA molecule. MiXCR, run by TCRdb on the 5' RACE reads, gives a single entry per CDR3 protein. This sample has some 1.1 million distinct CDR3 sequences, with about two fifths found just once.

The origin of this receptor is a young man in good health. What was sequenced was blood. V is TRBV29-1 and J is TRBJ1-2; weak D call: TRBD1 (5 bases). The CDR3 sequence: CSVGGGYYTF. The CDR3 region has the DNA TGCAGCGTCGGTGGGGGGTATTACACCTTC.